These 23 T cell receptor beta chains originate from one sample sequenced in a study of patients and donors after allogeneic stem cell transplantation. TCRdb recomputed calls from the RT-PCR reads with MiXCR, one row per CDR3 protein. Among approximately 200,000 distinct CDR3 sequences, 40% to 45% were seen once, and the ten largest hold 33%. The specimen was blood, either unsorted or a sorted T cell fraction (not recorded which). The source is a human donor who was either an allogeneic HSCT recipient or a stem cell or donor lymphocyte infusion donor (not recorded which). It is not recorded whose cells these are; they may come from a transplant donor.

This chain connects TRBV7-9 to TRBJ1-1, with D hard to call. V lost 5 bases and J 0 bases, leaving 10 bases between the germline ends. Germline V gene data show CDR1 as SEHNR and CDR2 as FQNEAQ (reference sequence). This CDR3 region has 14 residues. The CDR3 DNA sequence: TGTGCCAGCAGCCGACCGGATATGAACACTGAAGCTTTCTTT. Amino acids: CASSRPDMNTEAFF.

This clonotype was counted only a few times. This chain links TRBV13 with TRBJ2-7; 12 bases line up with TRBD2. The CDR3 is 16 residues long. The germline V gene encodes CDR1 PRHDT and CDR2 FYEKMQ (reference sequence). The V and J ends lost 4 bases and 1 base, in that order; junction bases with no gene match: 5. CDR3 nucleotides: TGTGCCAGCAGCTCCCCGACTAGCGGGGGTTCCTACGAGCAGTACTTC. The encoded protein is CASSSPTSGGSYEQYF.

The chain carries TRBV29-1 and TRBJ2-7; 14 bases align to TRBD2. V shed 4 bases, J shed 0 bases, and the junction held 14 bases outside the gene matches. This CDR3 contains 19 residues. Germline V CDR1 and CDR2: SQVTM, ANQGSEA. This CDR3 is CSVASYPGTSGSSSYEQYF. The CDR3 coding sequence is TGCAGCGTTGCCTCGTACCCGGGGACTAGCGGGAGCAGCTCCTACGAGCAGTACTTC.

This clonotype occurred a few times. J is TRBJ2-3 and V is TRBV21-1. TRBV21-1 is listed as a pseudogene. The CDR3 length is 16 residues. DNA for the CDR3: TGTGCCAGCAGCAAAGTGAAGGGTAGGGGCACAGATACGCAGTATTTT. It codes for CASSKVKGRGTDTQYF.

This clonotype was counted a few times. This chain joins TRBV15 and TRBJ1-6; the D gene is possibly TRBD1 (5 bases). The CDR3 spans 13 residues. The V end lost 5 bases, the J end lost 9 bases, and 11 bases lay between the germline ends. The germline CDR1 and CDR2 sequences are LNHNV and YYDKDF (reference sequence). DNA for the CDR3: TGTGCCACCAGCGGGCAGGGAAGTTCACCCCTCCACTTT. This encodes CATSGQGSSPLHF.

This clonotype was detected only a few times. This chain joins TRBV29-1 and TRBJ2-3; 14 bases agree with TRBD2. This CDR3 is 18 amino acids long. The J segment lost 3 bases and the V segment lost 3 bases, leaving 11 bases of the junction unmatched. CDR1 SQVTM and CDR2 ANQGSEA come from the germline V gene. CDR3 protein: CSVDGLAGGPRGTDTQYF. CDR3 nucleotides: TGCAGCGTTGACGGACTAGCGGGAGGCCCGCGTGGTACAGATACGCAGTATTTT.

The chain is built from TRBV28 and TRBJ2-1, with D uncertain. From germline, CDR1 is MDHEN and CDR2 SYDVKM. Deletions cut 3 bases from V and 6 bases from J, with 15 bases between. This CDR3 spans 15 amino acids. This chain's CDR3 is CASSFVIRRPNEQFF. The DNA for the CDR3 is TGTGCCAGCAGTTTCGTGATTAGAAGACCCAATGAGCAGTTCTTC.

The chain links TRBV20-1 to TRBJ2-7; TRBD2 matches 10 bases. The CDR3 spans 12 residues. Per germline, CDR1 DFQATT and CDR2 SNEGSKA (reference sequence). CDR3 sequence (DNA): TGCAGGGGAGAGCGGGAGGGCTACGAGCAGTACTTC. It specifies CRGEREGYEQYF.

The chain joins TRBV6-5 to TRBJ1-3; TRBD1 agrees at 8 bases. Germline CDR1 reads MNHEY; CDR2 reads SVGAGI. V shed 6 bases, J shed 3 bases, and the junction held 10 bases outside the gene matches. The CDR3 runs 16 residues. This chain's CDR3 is CASSHQRTGLGNTIYF. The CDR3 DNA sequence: TGTGCCAGCAGCCATCAGAGGACAGGGCTTGGAAACACCATATATTTT.

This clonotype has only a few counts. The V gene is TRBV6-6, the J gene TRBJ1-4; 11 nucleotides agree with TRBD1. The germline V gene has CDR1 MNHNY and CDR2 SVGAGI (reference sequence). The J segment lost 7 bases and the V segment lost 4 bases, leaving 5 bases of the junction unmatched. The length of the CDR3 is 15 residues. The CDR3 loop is CASSFPGQGGEKLFF. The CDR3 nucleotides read TGTGCCAGCAGTTTCCCGGGACAGGGGGGTGAAAAACTGTTTTTT.

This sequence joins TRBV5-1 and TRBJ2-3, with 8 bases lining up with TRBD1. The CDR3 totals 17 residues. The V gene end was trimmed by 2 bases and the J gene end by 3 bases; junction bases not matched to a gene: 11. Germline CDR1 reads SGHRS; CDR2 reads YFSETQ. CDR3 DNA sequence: TGCGCCAGCAGCTTTCGAGGACAGGGCGTGGGAACAGATACGCAGTATTTT. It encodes CASSFRGQGVGTDTQYF.

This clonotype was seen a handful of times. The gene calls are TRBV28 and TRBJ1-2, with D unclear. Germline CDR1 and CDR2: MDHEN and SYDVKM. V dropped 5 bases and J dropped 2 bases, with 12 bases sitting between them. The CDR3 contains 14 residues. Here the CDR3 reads CASSPPTVNYGYTF. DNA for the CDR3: TGTGCCAGCAGTCCTCCAACAGTGAACTATGGCTACACCTTC.

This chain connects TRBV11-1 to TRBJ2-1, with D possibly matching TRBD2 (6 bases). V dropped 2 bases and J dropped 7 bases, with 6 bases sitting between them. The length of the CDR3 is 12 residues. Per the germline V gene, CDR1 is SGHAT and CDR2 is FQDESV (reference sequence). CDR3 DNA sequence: TGTGCCAGCAGCTTACTAGCGAATGAGCAGTTCTTC. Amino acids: CASSLLANEQFF.

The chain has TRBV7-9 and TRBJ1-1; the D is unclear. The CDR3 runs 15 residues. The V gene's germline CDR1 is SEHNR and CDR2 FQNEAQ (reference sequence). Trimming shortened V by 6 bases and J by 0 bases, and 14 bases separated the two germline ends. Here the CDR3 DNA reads TGTGCCAGCAGAGCAGCAGAAGGTATGAACACTGAAGCTTTCTTT. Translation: CASRAAEGMNTEAFF.

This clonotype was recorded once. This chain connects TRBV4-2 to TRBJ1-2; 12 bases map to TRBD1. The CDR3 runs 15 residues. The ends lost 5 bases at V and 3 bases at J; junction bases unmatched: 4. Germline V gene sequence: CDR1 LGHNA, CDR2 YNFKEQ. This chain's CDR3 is CASSRDRGLDYGYTF. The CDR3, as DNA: TGTGCCAGCAGCAGGGACAGGGGGCTGGACTATGGCTACACCTTC.

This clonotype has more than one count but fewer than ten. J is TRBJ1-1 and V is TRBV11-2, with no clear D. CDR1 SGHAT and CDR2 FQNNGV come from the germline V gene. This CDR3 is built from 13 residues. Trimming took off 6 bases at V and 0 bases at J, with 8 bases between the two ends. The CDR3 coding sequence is TGTGCCAGCAGGCGACTTTTGAACACTGAAGCTTTCTTT. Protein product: CASRRLLNTEAFF.

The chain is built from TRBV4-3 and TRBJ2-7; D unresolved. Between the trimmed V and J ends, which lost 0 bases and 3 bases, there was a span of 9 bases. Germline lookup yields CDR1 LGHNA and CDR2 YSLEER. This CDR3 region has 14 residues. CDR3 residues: CASSQDLGNYEQYF. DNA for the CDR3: TGCGCCAGCAGCCAAGATTTGGGAAACTACGAGCAGTACTTC.

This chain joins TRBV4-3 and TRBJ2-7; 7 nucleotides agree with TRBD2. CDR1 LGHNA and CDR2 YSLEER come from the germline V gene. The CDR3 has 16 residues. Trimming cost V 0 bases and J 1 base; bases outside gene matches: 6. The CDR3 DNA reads TGCGCCAGCAGCCAAGATTGGGCGGGAGTATCCTACGAGCAGTACTTC. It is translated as CASSQDWAGVSYEQYF.

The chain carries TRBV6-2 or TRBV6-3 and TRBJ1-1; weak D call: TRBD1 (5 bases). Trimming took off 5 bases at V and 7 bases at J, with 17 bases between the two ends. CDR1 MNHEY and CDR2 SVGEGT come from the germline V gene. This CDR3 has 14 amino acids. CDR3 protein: CASSERGSLLEAFF. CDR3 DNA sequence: TGTGCCAGCAGTGAGAGGGGATCCCTTCTTGAAGCTTTCTTT.

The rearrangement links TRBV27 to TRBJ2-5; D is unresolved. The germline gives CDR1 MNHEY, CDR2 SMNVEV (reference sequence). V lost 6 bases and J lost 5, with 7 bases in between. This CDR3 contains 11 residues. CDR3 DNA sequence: TGTGCCAGCAGCCGAGGCGAGACCCAGTACTTC. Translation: CASSRGETQYF.

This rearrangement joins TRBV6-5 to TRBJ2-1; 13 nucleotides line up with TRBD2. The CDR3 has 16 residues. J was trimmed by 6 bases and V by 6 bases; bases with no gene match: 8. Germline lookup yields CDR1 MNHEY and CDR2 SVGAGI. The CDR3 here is CASSRTSGSLGNEQFF. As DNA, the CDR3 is TGTGCCAGCAGCCGGACTAGCGGGAGCCTAGGCAATGAGCAGTTCTTC.

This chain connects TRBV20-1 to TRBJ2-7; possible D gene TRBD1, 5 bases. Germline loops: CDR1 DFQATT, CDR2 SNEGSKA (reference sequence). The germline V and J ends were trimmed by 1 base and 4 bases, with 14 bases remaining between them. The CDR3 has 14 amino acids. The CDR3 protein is CSARASRGWYEQYF. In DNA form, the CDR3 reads TGCAGTGCTAGAGCAAGTAGGGGCTGGTACGAGCAGTACTTC.

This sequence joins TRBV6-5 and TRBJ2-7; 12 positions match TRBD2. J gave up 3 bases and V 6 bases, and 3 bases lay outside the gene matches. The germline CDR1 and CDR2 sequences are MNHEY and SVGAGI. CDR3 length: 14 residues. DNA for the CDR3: TGTGCCAGCAGACCGACTAGCGGGAGCTACGAGCAGTACTTC. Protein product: CASRPTSGSYEQYF.